Following are 26 T cell receptor beta chains from one sample sequenced in a study of T cell responses to AZD1222 COVID-19 vaccine. This table comes from immunoSEQ multiplex PCR, and its TCRdb copy is limited to in-frame clones, with some not included. The profile shows 80,000 to 95,000 clones, roughly 91% of them singletons. The sample here was peripheral blood, taken on day 0 of MenACWY control vaccination. Every receptor here comes from an adult in good health.

The V and J genes are TRBV29-1 and TRBJ2-1, with 8 nucleotides matching TRBD2. This CDR3 is built from 13 residues. Trimming took 7 bases from V and 8 from J; bases not matched to a gene: 10. Germline V gene data show CDR1 as SQVTM and CDR2 as ANQGSEA. Here the CDR3 reads CSATGTSIDEQFF. CDR3 DNA sequence: TGCAGCGCTACCGGGACTAGTATTGATGAGCAGTTCTTC.

This chain connects TRBV23-1 to TRBJ1-1; D gene uncertain. TRBV23-1 belongs to the ORF category, with a function that is uncertain. The V end was cut by 11 bases, the J end by 8 bases, with 15 bases between. CDR3 length: 11 amino acids. CDR3 DNA sequence: TGCGCCCTCAGGCGGACGGAAGAAGCTTTCTTT. Translating gives CALRRTEEAFF.

The chain uses TRBV7-2 and TRBJ2-1; no reliable D call. The germline V gene encodes CDR1 SGHTA and CDR2 FQGNSA. The CDR3 is made up of 13 amino acids. The V gene lost 0 bases and the J gene lost 5 bases, with 5 bases spanning the gap. The CDR3 DNA reads as TGTGCCAGCAGCTTAGCGAGGCACAATGAGCAGTTCTTC. Translation gives CASSLARHNEQFF.

The chain recombines TRBV6-1 with TRBJ2-3, with 11 bases aligning to TRBD2. The germline V gene encodes CDR1 MNHNS and CDR2 SASEGT. This CDR3 comprises 15 residues. J lost 13 bases, V lost 3 bases, and 12 bases had no gene match. CDR3 DNA: TGTGCCAGCAGTGACCTAGCGGGGGGCGCCTCCTGGGAGTATTTT. It specifies CASSDLAGGASWEYF.

The chain combines TRBV19 with TRBJ1-6; a possible D gene is TRBD1 (5 bases). Looked up from germline, CDR1 is LNHDA and CDR2 is SQIVND (reference sequence). CDR3 size: 13 residues. Trimming shortened V by 11 bases and J by 9 bases, and 17 bases separated the two germline ends. The CDR3 sequence is CAGGQGAGSPLHF. The CDR3 bases are TGTGCCGGAGGCCAGGGCGCGGGTTCACCCCTCCACTTT.

The chain carries TRBV20-1 and TRBJ1-1; D unresolved. The ends were cut back, 3 bases at V and 7 bases at J, with 27 bases in the middle. Looked up from germline, CDR1 is DFQATT and CDR2 is SNEGSKA (reference sequence). This CDR3 contains 17 residues. The CDR3 bases are TGCAGTGCTAGTCATTCAAAATCGTGGCCTAATACGTTTGAAGCTTTCTTT. Its translation: CSASHSKSWPNTFEAFF.

The chain has TRBV5-4 and TRBJ2-7; possibly TRBD1 for D (5 bases). Germline lookup yields CDR1 SGHNT and CDR2 YYREEE (reference sequence). Trimming took off 0 bases at V and 5 bases at J, with 12 bases between the two ends. The CDR3 is 14 residues long. The CDR3 protein is CASSLDAGMNEQYF. CDR3 sequence (DNA): TGTGCCAGCAGCTTGGACGCAGGGATGAACGAGCAGTACTTC.

V is TRBV9 and J is TRBJ2-7; either TRBD1 or TRBD2 may supply D (6 bases each). Per germline, CDR1 SGDLS and CDR2 YYNGEE. V dropped 4 bases and J dropped 4 bases, with 18 bases sitting between them. The CDR3 has 15 residues. CDR3 amino acids: CASSPPAGGAYEQYF. CDR3 nucleotides: TGTGCCAGCAGCCCGCCGGCCGGGGGCGCATACGAGCAGTACTTC.

This rearrangement joins TRBV5-8 to TRBJ2-2; maybe TRBD1 (5 bases). This CDR3 is 16 amino acids long. V lost 0 bases and J 5 bases, leaving 14 bases between the germline ends. Germline CDR1 is SGHTS and CDR2 is YDEGEE. The CDR3 here is CASSLVLGRRTGELFF. The CDR3 DNA is TGTGCCAGCAGCTTGGTACTGGGGCGGCGGACCGGGGAGCTGTTTTTT.

The chain carries TRBV10-1 and TRBJ1-6, with 8 bases matching TRBD1. Per germline, CDR1 WNHNN and CDR2 SYGVQD (reference sequence). The trim removed 6 bases at V and 17 bases at J, leaving 15 bases unmatched. This CDR3 has 14 residues. In nucleotides, the CDR3 is TGCGCCAGCAGGCCGGACAGGGTTACACCCGTAATCCACTTT. The encoded protein is CASRPDRVTPVIHF.

The gene calls are TRBV19 and TRBJ2-3; D is unclear. CDR1 is LNHDA, CDR2 SQIVND, per germline (reference sequence). Trimming pared 3 bases from V and 5 bases from J, leaving 21 bases between. CDR3 size: 17 residues. CDR3 in amino acids: CASSIRFRALLGDTQYF. CDR3 DNA sequence: TGTGCCAGTAGTATCCGTTTCCGGGCCTTACTGGGAGATACGCAGTATTTT.

Relative to its sample, this clone is medium-sized (0.01 to 0.1%). V usage is TRBV30 and J usage is TRBJ2-5; D not certain. The CDR3 contains 14 residues. Deletions cut 1 base from V and 1 base from J, with 10 bases between. Looked up from germline, CDR1 is GTSNPN and CDR2 is SVGIG (reference sequence). CDR3: CAWSDHRLQETQYF. The CDR3 DNA is TGTGCCTGGAGTGACCACAGACTCCAAGAGACCCAGTACTTC.

The chain is built from TRBV12-3 or TRBV12-4 and TRBJ1-3; D is uncertain. Trimming shortened V by 8 bases and J by 1 base, and 9 bases separated the two germline ends. The CDR3 runs 13 residues. CDR3 DNA: TGTGCCAGCGGGGAGCAGTCTGGAAACACCATATATTTT. It encodes CASGEQSGNTIYF.

The rearrangement links TRBV7-8 to TRBJ2-2, with D perhaps TRBD2 (7 bases). Germline V gene data show CDR1 as SGHVS and CDR2 as FQNEAQ. The ends were cut back, 5 bases at V and 4 bases at J, with 17 bases in the middle. The CDR3 consists of 16 residues. CDR3 amino acids: CASSPRAGAITGELFF. The CDR3 region has the DNA TGTGCCAGCAGCCCTCGCGCGGGGGCGATCACCGGGGAGCTGTTTTTT.

The J gene is TRBJ2-1, the V gene TRBV7-2, with TRBD2 matching 9 bases. CDR1 and CDR2 (germline): SGHTA, FQGNSA. V lost 6 bases to trimming and J lost 3 bases; unmatched junction nucleotides: 12. This CDR3 is built from 17 residues. For the CDR3, the DNA is TGTGCCAGCAGGGTCGCACGGGCTAGCGGGGACTACAATGAGCAGTTCTTC. Protein: CASRVARASGDYNEQFF.

This clone was seen a handful of times. The V gene is TRBV12-3 or TRBV12-4, the J gene TRBJ2-4, with 8 nucleotides matching TRBD1. The length of the CDR3 is 13 residues. Trimming took 5 bases from V and 8 from J; bases not matched to a gene: 5. CDR3 loop: CASSSDRGHIQYF. As DNA, the CDR3 is TGTGCCAGCAGTAGCGACAGGGGACACATTCAGTACTTC.

The chain recombines TRBV9 with TRBJ2-5; 7 bases are shared with TRBD1. With 5 bases clipped from V and 5 bases from J, the junction kept 6 bases outside the gene matches. This CDR3 has 13 amino acids. CDR1 is SGDLS, CDR2 YYNGEE, per germline. The CDR3 bases are TGTGCCAGCAGTTTAACAGGGGATGAGACCCAGTACTTC. Protein sequence: CASSLTGDETQYF.

The chain combines TRBV12-3 or TRBV12-4 with TRBJ1-6, with 9 bases that match TRBD1. The V gene end was trimmed by 6 bases and the J gene end by 9 bases; junction bases not matched to a gene: 0. This CDR3 region has 12 residues. CDR3 nucleotides: TGTGCCAGCAGGACAGGGGGTTCACCCCTCCACTTT. Encoded protein: CASRTGGSPLHF.

The chain uses TRBV4-3 and TRBJ1-2; D is possibly TRBD1 (6 bases). There are 14 residues in the CDR3. The V gene lost 1 base and the J gene lost 8 bases, with 14 bases spanning the gap. CDR1 and CDR2 (germline): LGHNA, YSLEER. This CDR3 reads CASSQARGGNGYTF. The CDR3, as DNA: TGCGCCAGCAGCCAAGCAAGGGGGGGCAACGGCTACACCTTC.

This rearrangement joins TRBV7-3 to TRBJ1-6; 7 nucleotides agree with TRBD1. The CDR3 has 20 amino acids. CDR1 SGHTA and CDR2 FQGTGA come from the germline V gene. The trim removed 1 base at V and 6 bases at J, leaving 18 bases unmatched. CDR3 region: CASSLKPSTLAPGGNSPLHF. As DNA, the CDR3 is TGTGCCAGCAGCTTAAAGCCCTCCACACTCGCGCCAGGGGGTAATTCACCCCTCCACTTT.

The rearrangement joins TRBV5-1 to TRBJ1-3, with 8 nucleotides matching TRBD1. This CDR3 contains 14 residues. The junction had 5 bases not matched to a gene; V was cut back by 4 bases and J by 5 bases. Germline V gene data show CDR1 as SGHRS and CDR2 as YFSETQ. CDR3 sequence (DNA): TGCGCCAGCAGCCCCGGACAGGGTAGAAACACCATATATTTT. Amino acid sequence: CASSPGQGRNTIYF.

This clone was seen once. The chain recombines TRBV13 with TRBJ1-2; D call uncertain. Germline V gene data show CDR1 as PRHDT and CDR2 as FYEKMQ (reference sequence). Trimming removed 5 bases from V and 2 bases from J, with 15 bases in between. There are 15 residues in the CDR3. The CDR3, as DNA: TGTGCCAGCAGCCGTGGACGGATATCGAACTATGGCTACACCTTC. Translation: CASSRGRISNYGYTF.

The V gene is TRBV3-1 (or the pseudogene TRBV3-2), the J gene TRBJ2-1, with 10 bases fitting TRBD2. This CDR3 has 15 amino acids. Germline CDR1 LGHDT, CDR2 YNNKEL (reference sequence). V gave up 4 bases and J gave up 8 bases; unmatched junction bases: 8. The CDR3 is CASSPGTSAFHEQFF. The DNA of the CDR3 is TGTGCCAGCAGCCCAGGGACTAGCGCGTTTCATGAGCAGTTCTTC.

The V gene is TRBV15, the J gene TRBJ1-1; D not certain. Germline CDR1 reads LNHNV; CDR2 reads YYDKDF (reference sequence). The CDR3 is 13 residues long. Trimming pared 0 bases from V and 11 bases from J, leaving 13 bases between. The CDR3, as DNA: TGTGCCACCAGCAGAGATTCCCCCGGAAACGCTTTCTTT. Its protein is CATSRDSPGNAFF.

The chain links TRBV9 to TRBJ1-3; maybe TRBD1 (6 bases). Germline CDR1 reads SGDLS; CDR2 reads YYNGEE. V lost 0 bases and J lost 9, with 19 bases in between. The CDR3 length is 16 residues. The CDR3 sequence: CASSVAQDRIGATIYF. The CDR3, as DNA: TGTGCCAGCAGCGTAGCTCAGGACAGAATCGGAGCCACCATATATTTT.

V gene TRBV19 combines with J gene TRBJ1-2, with D possibly matching TRBD1 (6 bases). Trimming stripped 5 bases from V and 3 bases from J, with 19 bases between. From germline, CDR1 is LNHDA and CDR2 SQIVND (reference sequence). The CDR3 consists of 16 residues. CDR3 amino acids: CASSPKVRSGDYGYTF. In DNA form, the CDR3 reads TGTGCCAGTAGTCCAAAGGTTCGGTCAGGGGACTATGGCTACACCTTC.